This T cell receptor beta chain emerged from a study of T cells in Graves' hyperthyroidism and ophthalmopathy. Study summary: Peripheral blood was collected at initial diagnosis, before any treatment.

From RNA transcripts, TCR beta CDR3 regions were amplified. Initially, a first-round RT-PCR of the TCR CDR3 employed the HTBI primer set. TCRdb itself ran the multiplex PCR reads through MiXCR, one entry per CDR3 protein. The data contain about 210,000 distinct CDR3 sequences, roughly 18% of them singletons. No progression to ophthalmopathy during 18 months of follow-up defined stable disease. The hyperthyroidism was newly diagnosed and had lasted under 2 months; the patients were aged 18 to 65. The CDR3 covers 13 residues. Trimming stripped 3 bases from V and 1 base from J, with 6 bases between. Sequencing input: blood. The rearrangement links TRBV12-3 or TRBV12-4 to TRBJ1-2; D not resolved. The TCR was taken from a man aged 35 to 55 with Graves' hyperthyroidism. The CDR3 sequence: CASSFQVNYGYTF. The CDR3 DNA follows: TGTGCCAGCAGTTTTCAGGTTAACTATGGCTACACCTTC.